What follows is one T cell receptor (beta chain) and its context. This CDR3 contains 15 residues. Trimming left V 5 bases short and J 3 bases short, with 17 bases between. In germline, CDR1 is MNHEY, CDR2 SMNVEV (reference sequence). Methods used by the authors: Amplification from reference gene primers served as the basis for estimated nucleated cell counts. Method: immunoSEQ multiplex PCR; TCRdb's copy keeps in-frame clones and lacks some. Clonal size and the V and J genes are those of that table, whereas D and trimming came from the DNA. In the table there are approximately 250,000 clones, around 88% of which are singletons. This entry comes from a study of blood T cell repertoires in COVID-19. Study context: The origin of the acute and convalescent COVID-19 samples was the United States, Italy and Spain.

Sequencing input: peripheral blood. The genes are TRBV27 and TRBJ2-7; a weak D match, TRBD2 (5 bases). This sequence was found in a woman aged 70-85 years with COVID-19, enrolled during active disease. The CDR3 loop is CASSIASVLGYEQYF. CDR3 DNA sequence: TGTGCCAGCAGTATAGCGTCCGTCCTGGGCTACGAGCAGTACTTC.